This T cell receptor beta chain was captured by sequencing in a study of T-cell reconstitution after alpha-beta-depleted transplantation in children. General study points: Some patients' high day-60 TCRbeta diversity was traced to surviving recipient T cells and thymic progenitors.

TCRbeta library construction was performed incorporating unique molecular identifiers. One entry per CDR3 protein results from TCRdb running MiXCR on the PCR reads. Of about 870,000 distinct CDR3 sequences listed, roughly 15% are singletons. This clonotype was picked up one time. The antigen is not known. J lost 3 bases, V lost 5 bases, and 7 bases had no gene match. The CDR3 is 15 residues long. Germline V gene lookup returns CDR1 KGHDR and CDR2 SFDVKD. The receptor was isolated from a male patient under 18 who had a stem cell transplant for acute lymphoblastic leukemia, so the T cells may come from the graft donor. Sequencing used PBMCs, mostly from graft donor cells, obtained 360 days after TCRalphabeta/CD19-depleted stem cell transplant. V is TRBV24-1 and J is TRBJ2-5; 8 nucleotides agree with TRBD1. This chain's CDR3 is CATSGQGAREETQYF. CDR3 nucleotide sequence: TGTGCCACCAGTGGGCAGGGGGCCCGGGAAGAGACCCAGTACTTC.